This is a list of T cell receptor beta chains from one sample in a study of blood T cell repertoires in COVID-19. Sequenced by immunoSEQ multiplex PCR; TCRdb stores in-frame clones only, minus some. The sample includes about 69,000 clones, approximately 83% seen only once; the top ten take approximately 15%. The source material was peripheral blood. These TCRs come from a man between 35 and 55 years old with COVID-19, enrolled during active disease. CDR3s include the opening cysteine and the closing phenylalanine or tryptophan. D genes are given only for firm matches. Some rows have no size entry. The others give once, few or many, or a class for an expanded clone.

-,TRBV7-2,TRBJ2-2,TRBD1,CASSLVGDRVNTGELFF,TGTGCCAGCAGCTTAGTGGGGGACAGGGTAAACACCGGGGAGCTGTTTTTT
-,TRBV3-1/TRBV3-2,TRBJ1-6,-,CASSQDAAGAYNSPLHF,TGTGCCAGCAGCCAAGATGCGGCAGGGGCTTATAATTCACCCCTCCACTTT
-,TRBV27,TRBJ2-7,TRBD1,CASSLGDSSYEQYF,TGTGCCAGCAGTTTAGGGGACAGCTCCTACGAGCAGTACTTC
-,TRBV2,TRBJ2-1,TRBD2,CASSPTTSGLNEQFF,TGTGCCAGCAGTCCGACGACTAGCGGGCTTAATGAGCAGTTCTTC
-,TRBV29-1,TRBJ1-1,-,CSVLKGITEAFF,TGCAGCGTTCTGAAGGGGATCACTGAAGCTTTCTTT
-,TRBV28,TRBJ2-3,TRBD2,CATFGASGGPNTDTQYF,TGTGCCACCTTTGGGGCTAGCGGGGGGCCAAACACAGATACGCAGTATTTT
-,TRBV19,TRBJ2-5,TRBD1,CASSIGSGGETQYF,TGTGCCAGTAGTATAGGTTCAGGGGGAGAGACCCAGTACTTC
-,TRBV5-4,TRBJ2-1,TRBD1,CASSWGRDSSYNEQFF,TGTGCCAGCAGCTGGGGCCGGGACAGTTCCTACAATGAGCAGTTCTTC
-,TRBV6-5,TRBJ1-2,TRBD1,CASSYGTGRGYTF,TGTGCCAGCAGTTACGGGACAGGACGGGGCTACACCTTC
-,TRBV25-1,TRBJ2-5,TRBD2,CASSDPGSGGSTPETQYF,TGTGCCAGCAGTGATCCAGGTAGCGGGGGTTCTACCCCTGAGACCCAGTACTTC
-,TRBV2,TRBJ2-5,-,CASRLVSETQYF,TGTGCCAGCAGACTAGTTTCTGAGACCCAGTACTTC
-,TRBV11-2,TRBJ2-2,-,CASRTGSQAGELFF,TGTGCCAGCAGAACAGGGAGTCAGGCCGGGGAGCTGTTTTTT
-,TRBV6-2/TRBV6-3,TRBJ1-5,-,CASSYFNNNQPQHF,TGTGCCAGCAGTTATTTCAACAACAATCAGCCCCAGCATTTT
-,TRBV7-2,TRBJ1-2,TRBD1,CASSLDHRGADGYTF,TGTGCCAGCAGCTTAGATCACAGGGGCGCAGATGGCTACACCTTC
-,TRBV2,TRBJ2-2,-,CASSGTSGGTGSCFF,-
-,TRBV6-5,TRBJ1-6,-,CATFLRGGNSPLHF,TGTGCCACCTTCCTAAGGGGTGGGAATTCACCCCTCCACTTT
-,TRBV13,TRBJ1-4,-,CASSIHLAEQLFF,TGTGCCAGCAGCATACATCTGGCGGAGCAACTGTTTTTT
-,TRBV4-2,TRBJ2-3,TRBD2,CASSLLGSGGDTDTQYF,TGTGCCAGCAGCCTCCTGGGGAGCGGGGGGGACACAGATACGCAGTATTTT
-,TRBV5-4,TRBJ2-1,-,CASSSGGGRDEQFF,TGTGCCAGCAGCTCTGGTGGGGGCAGGGATGAGCAGTTCTTC
-,TRBV2,TRBJ2-5,-,CASRAGEETQYF,TGTGCCAGCAGAGCGGGTGAAGAGACCCAGTACTTC
-,TRBV11-2,TRBJ2-1,-,CASSLGNSNEQFF,TGTGCCAGCAGCTTAGGAAACAGCAATGAGCAGTTCTTC
once,TRBV5-1,TRBJ2-1,TRBD1,CASSRGQGEVNEQFF,TGCGCCAGCAGCCGGGGACAGGGGGAGGTCAATGAGCAGTTCTTC
-,TRBV5-1,TRBJ1-4,-,CASSLAGPEGEKLFF,TGCGCCAGCAGCTTGGCGGGTCCTGAGGGCGAAAAACTGTTTTTT
once,TRBV12-2,TRBJ2-1,-,CASRWRGGLTIYEQFF,TGTGCAAGTCGCTGGAGGGGGGGACTCACCATCTATGAGCAGTTCTTC
-,TRBV18,TRBJ1-1,TRBD1,CASSRQGNEAFF,TGTGCCAGCTCACGACAGGGGAATGAAGCTTTCTTT
-,TRBV5-4,TRBJ2-3,TRBD2,CASKELAGTDTQYF,TGTGCCAGCAAAGAACTAGCGGGCACAGATACGCAGTATTTT
-,TRBV3-1/TRBV3-2,TRBJ2-2,-,CASSQLPGQNTGELFF,TGTGCCAGCAGCCAACTACCGGGACAAAACACCGGGGAGCTGTTTTTT
once,TRBV5-1,TRBJ2-3,-,CASSFLVGDTQYF,TGCGCCAGCAGCTTCCTAGTGGGAGATACGCAGTATTTT
-,TRBV30,TRBJ2-1,TRBD1,CAWSVGQAGNEQFF,TGTGCCTGGAGTGTAGGACAGGCAGGCAATGAGCAGTTCTTC
-,TRBV18,TRBJ2-7,TRBD2,CASSPPGLAGGSTSEQYF,TGTGCCAGCTCACCACCGGGGCTAGCGGGGGGGAGTACGAGTGAGCAGTACTTC
-,TRBV5-6,TRBJ2-1,TRBD2,CASSFGTTGREQFF,TGTGCCAGCAGCTTCGGGACTACCGGACGGGAGCAGTTCTTC
-,TRBV5-4,TRBJ1-1,-,CASTPFGGKTEAFF,TGTGCCAGCACCCCCTTCGGGGGGAAGACTGAAGCTTTCTTT
-,TRBV19,TRBJ1-5,-,CASSEQINQPQHF,TGTGCCAGTAGTGAACAGATTAATCAGCCCCAGCATTTT